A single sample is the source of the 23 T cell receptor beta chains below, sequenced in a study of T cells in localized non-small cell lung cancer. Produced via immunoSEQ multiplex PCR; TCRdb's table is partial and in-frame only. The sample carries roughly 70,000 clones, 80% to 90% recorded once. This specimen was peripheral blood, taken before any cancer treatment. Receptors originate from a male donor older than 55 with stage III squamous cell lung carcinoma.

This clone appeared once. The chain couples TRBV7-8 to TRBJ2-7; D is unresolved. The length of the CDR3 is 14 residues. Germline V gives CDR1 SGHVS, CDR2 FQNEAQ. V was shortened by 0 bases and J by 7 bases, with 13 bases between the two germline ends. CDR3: CASSLAWGSGEQYV. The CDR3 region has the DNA TGTGCCAGCAGCTTAGCCTGGGGATCTGGGGAGCAGTACGTC.

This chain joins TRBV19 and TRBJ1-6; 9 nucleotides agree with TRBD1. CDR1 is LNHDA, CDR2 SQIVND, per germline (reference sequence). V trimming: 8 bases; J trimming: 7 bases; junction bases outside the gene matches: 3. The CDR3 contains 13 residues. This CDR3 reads CASRDRENSPLHF. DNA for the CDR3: TGTGCCAGTCGGGACAGGGAAAATTCACCCCTCCACTTT.

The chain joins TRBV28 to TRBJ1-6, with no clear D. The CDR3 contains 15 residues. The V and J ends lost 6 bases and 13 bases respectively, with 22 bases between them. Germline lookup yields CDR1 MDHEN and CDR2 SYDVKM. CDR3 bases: TGTGCCAGCAGGGAGGACTTTGCTTTCACGAGGCCCCTCCACTTT. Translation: CASREDFAFTRPLHF.

The CDR3 DNA reads TGCAGCGTTGAAGGGGCACAGGGGATGGGCACAGATACGCAGTATTTT. This codes for CSVEGAQGMGTDTQYF. The V gene is TRBV29-1, the J gene TRBJ2-3, with 7 bases lining up with TRBD1. Per germline, CDR1 SQVTM and CDR2 ANQGSEA. This CDR3 region has 16 residues. Germline trimming cut 1 base from V and 1 base from J; bases unmatched to any gene: 8.

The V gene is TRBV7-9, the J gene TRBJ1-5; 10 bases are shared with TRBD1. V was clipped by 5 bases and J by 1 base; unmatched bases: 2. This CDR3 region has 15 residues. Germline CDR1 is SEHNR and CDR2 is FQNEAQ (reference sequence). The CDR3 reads CASSEGQGSNQPQHF. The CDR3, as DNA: TGTGCCAGCAGCGAGGGACAGGGGAGCAATCAGCCCCAGCATTTT.

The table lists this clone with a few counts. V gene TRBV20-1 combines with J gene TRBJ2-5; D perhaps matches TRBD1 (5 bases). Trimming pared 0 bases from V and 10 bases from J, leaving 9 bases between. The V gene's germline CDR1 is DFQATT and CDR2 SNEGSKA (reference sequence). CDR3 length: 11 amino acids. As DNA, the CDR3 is TGCAGTGCTAGAGAGGGGCCAAACCAGTACTTC. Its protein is CSAREGPNQYF.

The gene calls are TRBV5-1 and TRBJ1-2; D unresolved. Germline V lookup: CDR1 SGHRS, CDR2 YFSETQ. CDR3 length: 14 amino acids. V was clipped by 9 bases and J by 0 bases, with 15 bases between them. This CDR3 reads CATTSGGANYGYTF. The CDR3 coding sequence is TGCGCCACTACTTCCGGCGGGGCTAACTATGGCTACACCTTC.

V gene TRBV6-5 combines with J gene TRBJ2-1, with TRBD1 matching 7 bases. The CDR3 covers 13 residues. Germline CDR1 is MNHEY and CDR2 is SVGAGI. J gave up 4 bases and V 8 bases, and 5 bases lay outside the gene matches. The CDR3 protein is CASSDRRYNEQFF. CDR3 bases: TGTGCCAGCTCGGACAGGCGTTACAATGAGCAGTTCTTC.

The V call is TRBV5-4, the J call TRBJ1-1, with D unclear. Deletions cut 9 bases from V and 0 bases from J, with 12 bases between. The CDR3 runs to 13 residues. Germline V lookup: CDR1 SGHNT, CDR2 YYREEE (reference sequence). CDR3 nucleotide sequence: TGTGCCACCGCGGGGTCGGTGAACACTGAAGCTTTCTTT. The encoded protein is CATAGSVNTEAFF.

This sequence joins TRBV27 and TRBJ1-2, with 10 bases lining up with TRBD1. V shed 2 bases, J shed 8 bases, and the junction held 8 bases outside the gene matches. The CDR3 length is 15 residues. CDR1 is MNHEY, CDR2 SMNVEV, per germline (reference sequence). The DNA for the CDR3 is TGTGCCAGCAGTTTAACCGGGACAGGGGTGTGGGGCTACACCTTC. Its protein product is CASSLTGTGVWGYTF.

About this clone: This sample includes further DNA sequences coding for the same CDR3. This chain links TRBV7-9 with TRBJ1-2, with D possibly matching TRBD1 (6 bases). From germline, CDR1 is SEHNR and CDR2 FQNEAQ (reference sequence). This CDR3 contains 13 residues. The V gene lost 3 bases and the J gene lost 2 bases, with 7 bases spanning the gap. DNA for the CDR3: TGTGCCAGCAGCTTTGGACAGAACTATGGCTACACCTTC. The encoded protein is CASSFGQNYGYTF.

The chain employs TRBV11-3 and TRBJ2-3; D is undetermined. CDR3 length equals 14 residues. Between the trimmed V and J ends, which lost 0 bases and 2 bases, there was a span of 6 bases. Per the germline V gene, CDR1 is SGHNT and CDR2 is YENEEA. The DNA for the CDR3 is TGTGCCAGCAGCTTAGATCTTAACACAGATACGCAGTATTTT. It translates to CASSLDLNTDTQYF.

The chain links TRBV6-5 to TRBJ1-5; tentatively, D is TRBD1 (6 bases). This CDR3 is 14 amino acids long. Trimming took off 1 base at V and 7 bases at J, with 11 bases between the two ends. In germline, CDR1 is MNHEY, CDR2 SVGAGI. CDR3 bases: TGTGCCAGCAGTTACTTCCGGGACAAACAGCCCCAGCATTTT. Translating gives CASSYFRDKQPQHF.

The CDR3 coding sequence is TGTGCCAGCTCACGGACCCCTGGGACAGTTCAAGAGACCCAGTACTTC. This translates into CASSRTPGTVQETQYF. V usage is TRBV18 and J usage is TRBJ2-5; 7 bases line up with TRBD1. Germline V gene data show CDR1 as KGHSH and CDR2 as LQKENI. CDR3 length: 16 residues. V was clipped by 4 bases and J by 2 bases; unmatched bases: 10.

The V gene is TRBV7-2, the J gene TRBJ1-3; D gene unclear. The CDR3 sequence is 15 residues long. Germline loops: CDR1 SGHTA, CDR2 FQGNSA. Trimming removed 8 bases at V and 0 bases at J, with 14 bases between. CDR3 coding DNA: TGTGCCAGCGCTCCCCGCACAGACTCTGGAAACACCATATATTTT. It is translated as CASAPRTDSGNTIYF.

CDR3 loop: CAISELGQEAGANVLTF. Written as DNA, the CDR3 is TGTGCCATCAGTGAGTTGGGACAGGAGGCTGGGGCCAACGTCCTGACTTTC. This chain connects TRBV10-3 to TRBJ2-6; 8 nucleotides match TRBD1. V lost 1 base to trimming and J lost 2 bases; unmatched junction nucleotides: 4. The CDR3 is made up of 17 amino acids. Germline V lookup: CDR1 ENHRY, CDR2 SYGVKD.

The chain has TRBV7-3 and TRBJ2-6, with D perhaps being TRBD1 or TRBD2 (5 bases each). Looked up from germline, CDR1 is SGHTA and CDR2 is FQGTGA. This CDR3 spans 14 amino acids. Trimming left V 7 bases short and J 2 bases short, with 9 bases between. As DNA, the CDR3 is TGTGCCAGCACCAGGGAGCCTGGGGCCAACGTCCTGACTTTC. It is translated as CASTREPGANVLTF.

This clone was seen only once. Here the CDR3 DNA reads TGTGCCAGCAGTTTAACAGGAACGATGAACACTGAAGCTTTCTTT. Translated: CASSLTGTMNTEAFF. The chain carries TRBV28 and TRBJ1-1, with D perhaps TRBD1 (5 bases). The CDR3 runs 15 residues. V was trimmed by 2 bases and J by 0 bases, leaving 10 bases between them. From germline, CDR1 is MDHEN and CDR2 SYDVKM.

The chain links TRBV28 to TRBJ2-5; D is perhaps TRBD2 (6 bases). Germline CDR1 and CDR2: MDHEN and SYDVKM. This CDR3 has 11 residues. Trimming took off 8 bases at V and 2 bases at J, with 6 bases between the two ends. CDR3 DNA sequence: TGTGCCAGCGCGGGGCAAGAGACCCAGTACTTC. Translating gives CASAGQETQYF.

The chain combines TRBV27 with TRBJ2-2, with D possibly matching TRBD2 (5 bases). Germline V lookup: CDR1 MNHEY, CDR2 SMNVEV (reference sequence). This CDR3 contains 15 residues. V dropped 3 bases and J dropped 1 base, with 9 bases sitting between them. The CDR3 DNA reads TGTGCCAGCAGTTTGAGAGCGGTGAACACCGGGGAGCTGTTTTTT. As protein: CASSLRAVNTGELFF.

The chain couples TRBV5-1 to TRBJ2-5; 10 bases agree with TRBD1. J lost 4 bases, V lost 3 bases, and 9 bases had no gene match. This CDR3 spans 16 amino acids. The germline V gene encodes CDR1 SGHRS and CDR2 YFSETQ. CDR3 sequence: CASSWSGRTGGETQYF. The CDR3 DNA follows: TGCGCCAGCAGCTGGTCTGGACGGACAGGGGGAGAGACCCAGTACTTC.

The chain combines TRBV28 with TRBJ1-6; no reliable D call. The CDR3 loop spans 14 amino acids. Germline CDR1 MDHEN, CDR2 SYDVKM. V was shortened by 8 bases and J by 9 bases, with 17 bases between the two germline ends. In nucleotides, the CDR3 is TGTGCCAGCTCTCCCCGGGCAGCACGTTCACCCCTCCACTTT. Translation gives CASSPRAARSPLHF.

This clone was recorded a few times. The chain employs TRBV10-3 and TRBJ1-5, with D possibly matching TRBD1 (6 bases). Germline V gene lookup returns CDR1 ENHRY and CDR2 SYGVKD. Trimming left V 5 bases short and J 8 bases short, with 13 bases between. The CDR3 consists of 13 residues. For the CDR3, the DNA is TGTGCCATCAGTATTAATAGGGGGGAGCCCCAGCATTTT. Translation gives CAISINRGEPQHF.